This TCR beta chain was recovered during a study of cytomegalovirus exposure and HLA in healthy donors. Study findings and constraints: High specificity and sensitivity for cytomegalovirus status were reported for the classifier. Most of the TCR beta V segments (in an earlier analysis) were productive either about 87% or about 30% of the time. The study put some 160 TCR beta chains on its list as cytomegalovirus-associated.

As regards this clone: Its antigen is still unknown.

PCR employed 60 Vbeta and 13 Jbeta primers. Generated by immunoSEQ multiplex PCR, the TCRdb table keeps only in-frame clones and is missing some. Here the sample table reports tens of thousands of clones. Germline V gives CDR1 SEHNR, CDR2 FQNEAQ (reference sequence). The CDR3 is 16 residues long. Trimming shortened V by 4 bases and J by 0 bases, and 13 bases separated the two germline ends. Sequenced sample: PBMCs. The rearrangement links TRBV7-9 to TRBJ2-1; a weak D match, TRBD2 (5 bases). This clonotype was obtained from a man aged 50 to 60 in good health and CMV-seronegative. The CDR3: CASSSRGYYSYNEQFF. The CDR3 region has the DNA TGTGCCAGCAGCTCAAGAGGGTACTACTCCTACAATGAGCAGTTCTTC.